Shown below are 27 T cell receptor beta chains from a single sample sequenced in a study of T cell repertoires in cytomegalovirus infection. TCRdb recomputed calls from the reads with MiXCR, one row per CDR3 protein. Among about 180,000 distinct CDR3 sequences, approximately 15% were seen once, and the ten largest hold more than 20%. Sequencing used PBMCs. The origin of the receptors is a human donor in good health (CMV status not recorded). Some clones in this sample may be carry-over from other donors' samples.

Ten or more counts support this clonotype. The chain uses TRBV7-3 and TRBJ2-7; D gene uncertain. The CDR3 has 13 residues. With 1 base removed from V and 5 bases from J, the gap between germline ends came to 9 bases. Germline-derived CDR1 and CDR2 are SGHTA and FQGTGA. The CDR3 coding sequence is TGTGCCAGCAGCTTAATCCCACAAAACGAGCAGTACTTC. Translated: CASSLIPQNEQYF.

This clonotype was seen at least ten times. This chain connects TRBV7-9 to TRBJ2-7, with D unclear. CDR1 is SEHNR, CDR2 FQNEAQ, per germline (reference sequence). V lost 0 bases, J lost 0 bases, and 12 bases lay in between. The CDR3 has 16 amino acids. The CDR3 coding sequence is TGTGCCAGCAGCTTAGCGACTGGTGGGCGCTCCTACGAGCAGTACTTC. Translation gives CASSLATGGRSYEQYF.

This clonotype came up many times. This chain joins TRBV28 and TRBJ2-7; 7 bases are a match to TRBD2. CDR3 length: 13 amino acids. The germline V gene has CDR1 MDHEN and CDR2 SYDVKM. The junction had 8 bases not matched to a gene; V was cut back by 3 bases and J by 9 bases. This CDR3 reads CASSFGLAAVQYF. CDR3 sequence (DNA): TGTGCCAGCAGTTTTGGCCTAGCGGCCGTGCAGTACTTC.

This clonotype was recorded a few times. The rearrangement uses TRBV7-9 and TRBJ1-2; D is possibly TRBD1 (5 bases). Deletions cut 1 base from V and 6 bases from J, with 9 bases between. The CDR3 has 13 residues. Looked up from germline, CDR1 is SEHNR and CDR2 is FQNEAQ (reference sequence). CDR3 DNA sequence: TGTGCCAGCAGCTTAGGGACATTGGATGGCTACACCTTC. It specifies CASSLGTLDGYTF.

The chain joins TRBV6-5 to TRBJ2-1; D may be TRBD1 or TRBD2 (5 bases each). Deletions cut 7 bases from V and 1 base from J, with 14 bases between. Germline assignment: CDR1 MNHEY and CDR2 SVGAGI. The CDR3 covers 15 residues. The CDR3 spells CASNRQRGSYNEQFF. In DNA form, the CDR3 reads TGTGCCAGCAATCGACAGCGAGGGTCCTACAATGAGCAGTTCTTC.

This chain joins TRBV6-4 and TRBJ2-2; 9 bases are shared with TRBD1. The J segment lost 0 bases and the V segment lost 6 bases, leaving 2 bases of the junction unmatched. The CDR3 spans 15 residues. Germline V gives CDR1 MRHNA, CDR2 SNTAGT. CDR3 nucleotide sequence: TGTGCCAGCAGACGACAGGGGGCGAACACCGGGGAGCTGTTTTTT. This encodes CASRRQGANTGELFF.

The chain is built from TRBV7-2 and TRBJ2-7; 8 nucleotides agree with TRBD1. Trimming removed 7 bases from V and 2 bases from J; junction bases left unmatched: 31. Looked up from germline, CDR1 is SGHTA and CDR2 is FQGNSA. The CDR3 is 22 amino acids. The CDR3 is CASNRPSRVGPISARGPYEQYF. The CDR3 bases are TGTGCCAGCAACCGTCCCTCTCGGGTGGGTCCTATTTCGGCCAGGGGGCCCTACGAGCAGTACTTC.

This clonotype was recorded a few times. CDR3: CASSRPSGSTEAFF. CDR3 sequence (DNA): TGTGCCAGCAGCCGACCATCAGGGAGCACTGAAGCTTTCTTT. This chain joins TRBV4-2 and TRBJ1-1; possibly TRBD1 for D (5 bases). The V gene lost 4 bases and the J gene lost 4 bases, with 13 bases spanning the gap. The CDR3 is 14 residues long. CDR1 and CDR2 (germline): LGHNA, YNFKEQ.

This clonotype was detected only a few times. The rearrangement links TRBV10-2 to TRBJ2-2, with D maybe TRBD2 (6 bases). Trimming shortened V by 7 bases and J by 2 bases, and 8 bases separated the two germline ends. This CDR3 is built from 13 residues. The V gene's germline CDR1 is WSHSY and CDR2 SAAADI. Here the CDR3 reads CASNGGNTGELFF. As DNA, the CDR3 is TGCGCCAGCAACGGGGGAAACACCGGGGAGCTGTTTTTT.

This clonotype was picked up a small number of times. V usage is TRBV19 and J usage is TRBJ2-5; possibly TRBD2 for D (5 bases). The V end lost 8 bases, the J end lost 5 bases, and 15 bases lay between the germline ends. Germline V gene lookup returns CDR1 LNHDA and CDR2 SQIVND (reference sequence). The CDR3 has 13 residues. The CDR3 nucleotides read TGTGCCAGTCGTAGAGGGCTTTTCGAGACCCAGTACTTC. Its translation: CASRRGLFETQYF.

The chain links TRBV6-4 to TRBJ2-3; D ambiguous. The length of the CDR3 is 15 residues. The V end lost 5 bases, the J end lost 0 bases, and 12 bases lay between the germline ends. Germline V gene data show CDR1 as MRHNA and CDR2 as SNTAGT. In nucleotides, the CDR3 is TGTGCCAGCAGTCTTAGCATTACTAGCACAGATACGCAGTATTTT. Amino acids: CASSLSITSTDTQYF.

This chain connects TRBV30 to TRBJ1-1; no definite D call. V shed 3 bases and J shed 1 base, with 9 bases lying between them. Per germline, CDR1 GTSNPN and CDR2 SVGIG (reference sequence). This CDR3 contains 13 residues. CDR3 loop: CAWRGRGNTEAFF. CDR3 coding DNA: TGTGCCTGGAGAGGACGGGGGAACACTGAAGCTTTCTTT. The entire variable domain, with the rest obtained from reference TRBV30 and TRBJ1-1, is as follows: SQTIHQWPATLVQPVGSPLSLECTVEGTSNPNLYWYRQAAGRGLQLLFYSVGIGQISSEVPQNLSASRPQDRQFILSSKKLLLSDSGFYLCAWRGRGNTEAFFGQGTRLTVV.

At least ten counts were recorded for this clonotype. The genes are TRBV6-6 and TRBJ2-7, with 7 bases fitting TRBD2. With 0 bases clipped from V and 2 bases from J, the junction kept 4 bases outside the gene matches. Germline-derived CDR1 and CDR2 are MNHNY and SVGAGI (reference sequence). This CDR3 has 15 amino acids. CDR3: CASSYSGRGTYEQYF. CDR3 nucleotides: TGTGCCAGCAGTTACTCGGGGCGGGGGACCTACGAGCAGTACTTC.

This clonotype turned up a few times. V and J are TRBV14 and TRBJ1-1; perhaps TRBD1 as D (5 bases). The CDR3 consists of 16 residues. The V and J ends lost 4 bases and 0 bases respectively, with 15 bases between them. Germline V gene lookup returns CDR1 SGHDN and CDR2 FVKESK. The CDR3 sequence: CASSLQGRGMNTEAFF. CDR3 in DNA: TGTGCCAGCAGCCTGCAGGGCCGGGGGATGAACACTGAAGCTTTCTTT.

The sample holds a few counts of this clonotype. The chain is built from TRBV5-1 and TRBJ2-2; TRBD1 is a possible D gene (5 bases). Germline CDR1 and CDR2: SGHRS and YFSETQ. The V end was cut by 0 bases, the J end by 3 bases, with 12 bases between. The CDR3 spans 16 residues. In DNA form, the CDR3 reads TGCGCCAGCAGCTTGGGCAACTCACAGGACACCGGGGAGCTGTTTTTT. Translating it yields CASSLGNSQDTGELFF.

At least ten counts were recorded for this clonotype. The J gene is TRBJ2-5, the V gene TRBV7-2; possibly TRBD2 for D (5 bases). The V gene's germline CDR1 is SGHTA and CDR2 FQGNSA. This CDR3 region has 14 residues. V was cut by 1 base and J by 4 bases, with 10 bases left in between. For the CDR3, the DNA is TGTGCCAGCAGCTTAGTGCGGAGGCCAGAGACCCAGTACTTC. As protein: CASSLVRRPETQYF.

This clonotype was seen repeatedly, ten times or more. J is TRBJ2-3 and V is TRBV7-3; TRBD2 matches 7 bases. The germline V gene has CDR1 SGHTA and CDR2 FQGTGA. This CDR3 comprises 14 residues. With V trimmed by 4 bases and J by 5 bases, 6 bases remained unmatched. The CDR3 region is CASSSAAGQDTQYF. The CDR3 DNA is TGTGCCAGCAGCTCGGCAGCGGGGCAAGATACGCAGTATTTT.

This clonotype showed up many times. The V and J genes are TRBV10-3 and TRBJ2-7, with TRBD2 identical over 13 bases. CDR1 is ENHRY and CDR2 is SYGVKD in the germline V gene. With V trimmed by 10 bases and J by 5 bases, 11 bases remained unmatched. The CDR3 has 15 residues. The CDR3 protein is CATKGTSGRAHEQYF. CDR3 DNA: TGTGCCACCAAAGGCACTAGCGGGAGGGCCCACGAGCAGTACTTC.

The rearrangement uses TRBV19 and TRBJ1-3; D unresolved. The CDR3 contains 15 residues. CDR1 LNHDA and CDR2 SQIVND come from the germline V gene (reference sequence). V lost 1 base, J lost 2 bases, and 9 bases lay in between. The CDR3 here is CASSIGRDTGNTIYF. As DNA, the CDR3 is TGTGCCAGTAGTATAGGACGGGATACTGGAAACACCATATATTTT.

Many counts were recorded for this clonotype. The CDR3 DNA is TGTGCCAGCAGTGAAGGCATTAGCAATCAGCCCCAGCATTTT. The encoded protein is CASSEGISNQPQHF. The J gene is TRBJ1-5, the V gene TRBV2; D gene ambiguous. V was pared by 1 base and J by 0 bases, with 4 bases between. The CDR3 spans 14 residues. The germline gives CDR1 SNHLY, CDR2 FYNNEI.

The rearrangement links TRBV2 to TRBJ1-1; D is possibly TRBD1 (5 bases). The CDR3 totals 14 residues. The germline V gene has CDR1 SNHLY and CDR2 FYNNEI. V lost 8 bases and J 8 bases, leaving 21 bases between the germline ends. CDR3 sequence reads: CASSTQGGPDEAFF. CDR3 sequence (DNA): TGTGCCAGCTCAACCCAGGGAGGACCTGACGAAGCTTTCTTT.

This clonotype was found many times. The J gene is TRBJ1-2, the V gene TRBV6-1; weak D call: TRBD1 (6 bases). Trimming stripped 6 bases from V and 8 bases from J, with 10 bases between. Germline assignment: CDR1 MNHNS and CDR2 SASEGT. There are 11 residues in the CDR3. The CDR3: CASSRGRGYTF. CDR3 coding DNA: TGTGCCAGCAGCAGGGGACGGGGCTACACCTTC.

Ten or more counts support this clonotype. This sequence joins TRBV11-2 and TRBJ1-1; no reliable D call. The V end was cut by 1 base, the J end by 2 bases, with 8 bases between. Germline V CDR1 and CDR2: SGHAT, FQNNGV. The CDR3 is made up of 14 amino acids. The CDR3 sequence: CASSLVRGNTEAFF. The CDR3 DNA reads TGTGCCAGCAGCTTAGTGCGGGGAAACACTGAAGCTTTCTTT.

This clonotype was seen ten or more times. The chain uses TRBV7-9 and TRBJ1-4; no clear D. Germline CDR1 reads SEHNR; CDR2 reads FQNEAQ (reference sequence). Trimming left V 3 bases short and J 7 bases short, with 18 bases between. The CDR3 has 16 amino acids. The CDR3 DNA follows: TGTGCCAGCAGCTTCGGTAGGACGGGAGGGAGTGAAAAACTGTTTTTT. It is translated as CASSFGRTGGSEKLFF.

A few counts support this clonotype. The gene calls are TRBV25-1 and TRBJ2-5, with 9 nucleotides matching TRBD2. The ends lost 8 bases at V and 1 base at J; junction bases unmatched: 11. Germline V gene sequence: CDR1 MGHDK, CDR2 SYGVNS. The CDR3 is 16 amino acids. CDR3 residues: CASPCSGGSFQETQYF. The CDR3 DNA sequence: TGTGCCAGCCCCTGCAGCGGGGGGAGCTTCCAAGAGACCCAGTACTTC.

V is TRBV7-2 and J is TRBJ2-2; perhaps TRBD1 as D (6 bases). Germline CDR1 SGHTA, CDR2 FQGNSA. The CDR3 length is 14 residues. The V end was cut by 6 bases, the J end by 3 bases, with 11 bases between. The CDR3 DNA reads TGTGCCAGCAGTCCGGACAGATACACCGGGGAGCTGTTTTTT. This sequence encodes CASSPDRYTGELFF.

This clonotype was observed at least ten times. The genes are TRBV6-1 and TRBJ1-1, with 8 bases fitting TRBD1. Trimming removed 5 bases from V and 5 bases from J; junction bases left unmatched: 10. Germline CDR1 and CDR2: MNHNS and SASEGT. The CDR3 has 15 amino acids. In nucleotides, the CDR3 is TGTGCCAGCAGTTTGATCGACAGGGGCGGTACTGAAGCTTTCTTT. This translates into CASSLIDRGGTEAFF.